Sequencing of this T cell receptor beta chain was carried out in a study of cytomegalovirus exposure and HLA in healthy donors. Study overall: The roughly 120 validation repertoires, a later analysis reported, used the same platform as the 600 to 700 first-cohort repertoires. Study-wide results and caveats: The finding came from a later analysis; first-cohort TCR clusters tended to co-occur in the 95 to 150 validation repertoires. Investigators reported 164 TCR beta chains as tied to cytomegalovirus.

The donors were members of the validation cohort, which comprised 90 to 150 subjects and was separate from the first cohort of 666 subjects. The CDR3 contains 13 residues. Trimming left V 8 bases short and J 0 bases short, with 8 bases between. Germline lookup yields CDR1 MNHEY and CDR2 SVGAGI. Some clones are missing from TCRdb's copy, which holds only in-frame ones; the method was immunoSEQ multiplex PCR. The sample shows roughly 90,000 clones, around 85% of them seen only once. Of note for this clone: The antigen is not known.

Input material: PBMCs. The chain recombines TRBV6-5 with TRBJ1-5, with D perhaps TRBD1 (5 bases). This receptor was obtained from a man between 18 and 29 years old in good health and CMV-seropositive. The DNA of the CDR3 is TGTGCCAGCCGGGGGAATAGCAATCAGCCCCAGCATTTT. Amino acids: CASRGNSNQPQHF.